The entry below gives a single T cell receptor (beta chain) sequence along with its context. Its antigen is currently unknown. At one of its ends the junction is not consistent with the germline gene, which may arise from a read error. The CDR3 is made up of 16 amino acids. Per the germline V gene, CDR1 is MNHEY and CDR2 is SMNVEV (reference sequence). Primers: 60 Vbeta forward and 13 Jbeta reverse. Per the study methods: Around 10 million of the 80 million or so unique TCR beta chains counted in a later analysis were shared. Libraries were prepared by immunoSEQ multiplex PCR; TCRdb keeps only in-frame clonotypes and omits some of them. For V, J and clone size, that table is used; D and trimming come from the DNA. The sample carries roughly 120,000 clones, about 8.5% recorded once. The data stem from a study of cytomegalovirus exposure and HLA in healthy donors. Study-wide background: Inside one of the first data releases sat about 85 million unique TCRs taken from HLA-typed donors. Notes on the study in general: Based on reports, TCR beta sequences accurately predicted HLA-A and HLA-B alleles for most subjects.

The V gene is TRBV27, the J gene TRBJ2-1; tentatively, D is TRBD1 (5 bases). The sample was PBMCs. This receptor was obtained from a man aged 40-50 years in good health and CMV-seronegative. The CDR3 sequence: CASSPTGWGSSNEQFF. The CDR3 DNA is TGTGCCAGCAGCCCCACTGGGTGGGGCTCCTCCAATGAGCAGTTCTTC.